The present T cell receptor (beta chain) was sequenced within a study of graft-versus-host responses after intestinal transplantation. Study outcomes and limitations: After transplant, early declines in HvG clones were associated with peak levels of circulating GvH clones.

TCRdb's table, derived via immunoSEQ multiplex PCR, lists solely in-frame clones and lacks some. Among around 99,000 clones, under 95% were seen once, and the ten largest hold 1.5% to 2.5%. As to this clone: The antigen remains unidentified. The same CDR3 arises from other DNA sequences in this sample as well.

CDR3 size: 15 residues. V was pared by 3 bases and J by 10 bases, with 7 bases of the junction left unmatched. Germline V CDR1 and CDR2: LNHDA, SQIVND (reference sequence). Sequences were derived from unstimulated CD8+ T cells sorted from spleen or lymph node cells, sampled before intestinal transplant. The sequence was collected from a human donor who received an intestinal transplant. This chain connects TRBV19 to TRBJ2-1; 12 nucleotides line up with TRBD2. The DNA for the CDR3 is TGTGCCAGTAGTATTGGGCTAGCGGGGGGGAACGAGCAGTTCTTC. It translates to CASSIGLAGGNEQFF.